The rows below give T cell receptor beta chains drawn from one sample of a study of blood T cell repertoires in COVID-19. Libraries were prepared by immunoSEQ multiplex PCR; TCRdb keeps only in-frame clonotypes and omits some of them. The repertoire consists of over 100,000 clones, with 80% to 90% occurring once and the leading ten covering less than 5%. The sample comprised peripheral blood. All receptors come from a man aged 35 to 55 with acute or convalescent COVID-19. Each CDR3 is given with its conserved first and last residue. D genes are given only for firm matches. Size is stated for part of the rows, as once, few or many counts, or as a class when the clone is expanded.

v_gene,d_gene,j_gene,abundance,CDR3aa,CDR3nt
TRBV5-1,.,TRBJ1-4,.,CASSPGFGYEKLFF,TGCGCCAGCAGCCCAGGGTTTGGGTATGAAAAACTGTTTTTT
TRBV30,TRBD2,TRBJ2-7,.,CAWSTGTSGYYEQYF,TGTGCCTGGAGTACCGGGACTAGCGGATACTACGAGCAGTACTTC
TRBV6-6,TRBD1,TRBJ2-7,.,CASSPGTAYEQYF,TGTGCCAGCAGCCCCGGGACAGCTTACGAGCAGTACTTC
TRBV7-9,.,TRBJ2-3,.,CASSPREFGTDTQYF,TGTGCCAGCAGCCCGAGGGAGTTCGGCACAGATACGCAGTATTTT
TRBV9,TRBD2,TRBJ2-3,.,CASSLPVAGNTDTQYF,TGTGCCAGCAGCCTACCGGTAGCGGGTAACACAGATACGCAGTATTTT
TRBV27,.,TRBJ1-2,.,CASRYTGVDGYTF,TGTGCCAGCAGGTACACTGGAGTTGATGGCTACACCTTC
TRBV6-5,.,TRBJ1-5,.,CASRASGGNQPQHF,TGTGCCAGCCGGGCCTCAGGGGGCAATCAGCCCCAGCATTTT
TRBV5-1,TRBD1,TRBJ1-4,.,CASSLATLTGGAREKLFF,TGCGCCAGCAGCTTGGCCACCTTGACAGGGGGCGCGCGGGAAAAACTGTTTTTT
TRBV7-9,.,TRBJ1-1,once,CASSPDFNTEAFF,TGTGCCAGCAGCCCGGACTTTAACACTGAAGCTTTCTTT
TRBV19,.,TRBJ2-2,once,CASSLLAGELFF,TGTGCCAGTAGTCTTTTAGCCGGGGAGCTGTTTTTT
TRBV2,.,TRBJ1-2,.,CASTPLRGSYGYTF,TGTGCCAGCACCCCCCTACGCGGGTCCTATGGCTACACCTTC
TRBV4-1,TRBD1,TRBJ2-2,.,CASSLFLGQGGTGELFF,TGCGCCAGCAGCTTATTCTTGGGACAGGGAGGGACCGGGGAGCTGTTTTTT
TRBV5-5,.,TRBJ1-2,.,CASSLFAGRETGYTF,TGTGCCAGCAGCTTGTTCGCTGGCAGGGAAACTGGCTACACCTTC
TRBV15,TRBD1,TRBJ2-7,.,CATSSSTGGRMNEQYF,TGTGCCACCAGCAGTTCTACAGGGGGCCGGATGAACGAGCAGTACTTC
TRBV14,.,TRBJ2-1,.,CASSQFLGGRIF,TGTGCCAGCAGCCAATTTTTGGGAGGACGGATCTTC
TRBV19,TRBD2,TRBJ2-3,once,CASSSRTSGVPDTQYF,TGTGCCAGTAGCTCGCGGACTAGCGGGGTGCCAGATACGCAGTATTTT
TRBV3-1/TRBV3-2,.,TRBJ2-2,.,CASSPFDTGVLFF,TGTGCCAGCAGCCCCTTTGATACGGGAGTGTTGTTTTTT
TRBV6-2/TRBV6-3,.,TRBJ1-2,.,CASSYSGRASYGYTF,TGTGCCAGCAGTTACTCGGGCAGGGCCAGCTATGGCTACACCTTC
TRBV11-2,.,TRBJ1-6,.,CASSLRGALPTYNSPLHF,TGTGCCAGCAGCTTACGGGGGGCCCTCCCCACCTATAATTCACCCCTCCACTTT
TRBV15,TRBD1,TRBJ1-3,.,CATSRDRGNGNTIYF,TGTGCCACCAGCAGGGACAGGGGGAACGGAAACACCATATATTTT